Listed here are 25 T cell receptor beta chains from one sample, sequenced in a study of blood T cell repertoires in COVID-19. Here immunoSEQ multiplex PCR was the method, and the copy in TCRdb shows in-frame clones only, minus some. The repertoire has some 190,000 clones, more than 85% of them found once; the top ten carry around 23%. Sequences were obtained from PBMCs or T cells enriched from blood (not recorded which). The receptor source for this set is a woman aged 40 to 50 in a cohort exposed to, infected with or recovered from COVID-19 (not recorded which).

The genes are TRBV29-1 and TRBJ1-2; tentatively, D is TRBD1 (5 bases). Trimming left V 4 bases short and J 8 bases short, with 8 bases between. The CDR3 covers 10 residues. Germline CDR1 and CDR2: SQVTM and ANQGSEA. Written as DNA, the CDR3 is TGCAGCGTTGTTCAGGGCGGCTACACCTTC. It codes for CSVVQGGYTF.

About this clone itself: One junction end disagrees with the germline gene, perhaps due to a read error. The chain couples TRBV6-2 or TRBV6-3 to TRBJ1-1; 7 nucleotides match TRBD1. CDR1 is MNHEY, CDR2 SVGEGT, per germline. The CDR3 consists of 16 residues. The DNA of the CDR3 is TGTGCCGGCAGTTACCCTTCCACAGGGGCTGATGATGAAGCTTTCTTT. This encodes CAGSYPSTGADDEAFF.

This rearrangement joins TRBV28 to TRBJ1-1; tentative D call: TRBD1 (6 bases). V was clipped by 4 bases and J by 1 base, with 22 bases between them. The CDR3 has 18 amino acids. Germline V gives CDR1 MDHEN, CDR2 SYDVKM. CDR3 amino acids: CASSSYGTTGTWNTEAFF. CDR3 DNA sequence: TGTGCCAGCAGTTCCTATGGTACCACAGGGACGTGGAACACTGAAGCTTTCTTT.

The table lists this clone with a count of one. The gene calls are TRBV3-1 (or the pseudogene TRBV3-2) and TRBJ1-6; D perhaps matches TRBD1 (6 bases). The V end lost 1 base, the J end lost 5 bases, and 15 bases lay between the germline ends. The CDR3 is made up of 17 amino acids. The germline CDR1 and CDR2 sequences are LGHDT and YNNKEL (reference sequence). CDR3 protein: CASSQVGQGPDNSPLHF. The CDR3 DNA reads as TGTGCCAGCAGCCAAGTCGGGCAGGGGCCCGATAATTCACCCCTCCACTTT.

V usage is TRBV2 and J usage is TRBJ1-1, with D uncertain. Germline V gene data show CDR1 as SNHLY and CDR2 as FYNNEI. This CDR3 comprises 14 residues. The V end lost 1 base, the J end lost 6 bases, and 12 bases lay between the germline ends. The CDR3 nucleotides are TGTGCCAGCAGTGAAGAAGTGGGGAGGTCTGAAGCTTTCTTT. Protein sequence: CASSEEVGRSEAFF.

The chain links TRBV9 to TRBJ1-5, with D hard to call. This CDR3 contains 15 residues. Germline loops: CDR1 SGDLS, CDR2 YYNGEE. The V and J ends lost 2 bases and 3 bases respectively, with 12 bases between them. Written as DNA, the CDR3 is TGTGCCAGCAGCGTTGCAGGTCTCGACAATCAGCCCCAGCATTTT. Translated: CASSVAGLDNQPQHF.

V gene TRBV5-1 combines with J gene TRBJ1-1, with 11 bases identical to TRBD1. The junction had 3 bases not matched to a gene; V was cut back by 3 bases and J by 5 bases. The germline V gene encodes CDR1 SGHRS and CDR2 YFSETQ. The CDR3 loop spans 14 amino acids. The DNA for the CDR3 is TGCGCCAGCAGCTGGGACAGGGGGTGGACTGAAGCTTTCTTT. It is translated as CASSWDRGWTEAFF. Full variable domain (outside the CDR3, taken from reference TRBV5-1 and TRBJ1-1): KAGVTQTPRYLIKTRGQQVTLSCSPISGHRSVSWYQQTPGQGLQFLFEYFSETQRNKGNFPGRFSGRQFSNSRSEMNVSTLELGDSALYLCASSWDRGWTEAFFGQGTRLTVV.

The chain combines TRBV19 with TRBJ1-5; D remains unclear. The CDR3 runs 17 residues. V was clipped by 10 bases and J by 4 bases, with 26 bases between them. Germline lookup yields CDR1 LNHDA and CDR2 SQIVND (reference sequence). CDR3 in DNA: TGTGCCACCTCCGGGTATTCTCTGGAAATAGTAAATCAGCCCCAGCATTTT. Its protein is CATSGYSLEIVNQPQHF.

The rearrangement joins TRBV18 to TRBJ2-7, with 11 bases matching TRBD1. Germline V gives CDR1 KGHSH, CDR2 LQKENI. CDR3 length: 16 residues. J lost 1 base, V lost 3 bases, and 5 bases had no gene match. CDR3 DNA sequence: TGTGCCAGCTCACCTCGGGGGACAGGGGGGTCCTACGAGCAGTACTTC. It specifies CASSPRGTGGSYEQYF.

This chain joins TRBV6-2 or TRBV6-3 and TRBJ2-1; TRBD2 might be the D (6 bases). The germline gives CDR1 MNHEY, CDR2 SVGEGT. Trimming left V 2 bases short and J 3 bases short, with 11 bases between. The CDR3 spans 15 residues. CDR3 DNA: TGTGCCAGCAGTTACAGGGTGGGAGGCTACAATGAGCAGTTCTTC. Its translation is CASSYRVGGYNEQFF.

The chain links TRBV6-2 or TRBV6-3 to TRBJ2-5, with a weak D call TRBD1 (6 bases). CDR3 length: 13 residues. The V and J ends lost 4 bases and 2 bases respectively, with 8 bases between them. CDR1 is MNHEY and CDR2 is SVGEGT in the germline V gene. CDR3 nucleotide sequence: TGTGCCAGCAGTTTAGGGGGACAAGAGACCCAGTACTTC. This sequence encodes CASSLGGQETQYF.

CDR3 loop: CASSAERGKDSYNSPLHF. In DNA form, the CDR3 reads TGCGCCAGCAGCGCAGAGAGGGGGAAGGACTCCTATAATTCACCCCTCCACTTT. The J gene is TRBJ1-6, the V gene TRBV4-1; the D gene is possibly TRBD1 (6 bases). The V end was cut by 5 bases, the J end by 0 bases, with 17 bases between. The CDR3 is 18 residues long. Germline assignment: CDR1 MGHRA and CDR2 YSYEKL.

The chain is built from TRBV4-1 and TRBJ1-4, with a tentative D call TRBD1 (5 bases). Between the trimmed V and J ends, which lost 5 bases and 3 bases, there was a span of 10 bases. CDR3 length: 14 amino acids. From germline, CDR1 is MGHRA and CDR2 YSYEKL. In DNA, the CDR3 is TGCGCCAGCAGCGTTGGGGGGGCTAATGAAAAACTGTTTTTT. Translated: CASSVGGANEKLFF.

The V gene is TRBV19, the J gene TRBJ2-2; TRBD1 agrees at 8 bases. The CDR3 extends over 16 amino acids. Germline CDR1 reads LNHDA; CDR2 reads SQIVND (reference sequence). V gave up 8 bases and J gave up 5 bases; unmatched junction bases: 13. CDR3 amino acids: CASVASNRGNTGELFF. CDR3 DNA sequence: TGTGCCAGTGTAGCAAGCAACAGGGGGAATACCGGGGAGCTGTTTTTT.

The chain recombines TRBV7-2 with TRBJ2-1, with 7 bases fitting TRBD2. CDR1 and CDR2 (germline): SGHTA, FQGNSA. With 9 bases clipped from V and 0 bases from J, the junction kept 2 bases outside the gene matches. The CDR3 totals 13 residues. DNA of the CDR3: TGTGCCAGTGGGACTACCTCCTACAATGAGCAGTTCTTC. Encoded protein: CASGTTSYNEQFF.

This chain uses TRBV24-1 with TRBJ2-1, with a possible D match to TRBD2 (7 bases). The CDR3 totals 15 residues. V was trimmed by 5 bases and J by 7 bases, leaving 17 bases between them. Germline loops: CDR1 KGHDR, CDR2 SFDVKD. CDR3 amino acids: CATSGRRRGGNEQFF. Written as DNA, the CDR3 is TGTGCCACCAGTGGGCGCAGGAGGGGGGGTAATGAGCAGTTCTTC.

The rearrangement links TRBV4-1 to TRBJ1-2; 7 bases line up with TRBD1. CDR3 length equals 19 residues. Germline trimming cut 2 bases from V and 3 bases from J; bases unmatched to any gene: 18. The V gene's germline CDR1 is MGHRA and CDR2 YSYEKL. CDR3 in amino acids: CASSQPTGGTDHQDYGYTF. The CDR3 DNA reads as TGCGCCAGCAGCCAACCCACCGGTGGGACAGATCATCAGGACTATGGCTACACCTTC.

This clone appeared a few times. J is TRBJ1-1 and V is TRBV4-1; TRBD1 might be the D (6 bases). CDR1 is MGHRA, CDR2 YSYEKL, per germline. This CDR3 has 14 residues. The ends were cut back, 6 bases at V and 4 bases at J, with 15 bases in the middle. The CDR3 sequence is CASSTGSPTTEAFF. CDR3 DNA: TGCGCCAGCAGTACAGGGAGCCCAACCACTGAAGCTTTCTTT.

This clone was counted a single time. The chain recombines TRBV5-5 with TRBJ2-2; TRBD1 might be the D (5 bases). V was shortened by 0 bases and J by 0 bases, with 9 bases between the two germline ends. The CDR3 contains 16 residues. Germline CDR1 SGHKS, CDR2 YYEKEE (reference sequence). CDR3 bases: TGTGCCAGCAGCTTGGATTGGACACCGAACACCGGGGAGCTGTTTTTT. It specifies CASSLDWTPNTGELFF.

CDR3: CASSWVAGGRSYEQYF. The CDR3 coding sequence is TGTGCCAGCAGCTGGGTAGCGGGGGGGCGATCCTACGAGCAGTACTTC. V gene TRBV13 combines with J gene TRBJ2-7; 11 nucleotides line up with TRBD2. Germline-derived CDR1 and CDR2 are PRHDT and FYEKMQ (reference sequence). The V and J ends lost 4 bases and 1 base, in that order; junction bases with no gene match: 6. This CDR3 contains 16 residues.

The chain employs TRBV5-5 and TRBJ1-1, with D unresolved. CDR3 length equals 15 residues. Germline CDR1 SGHKS, CDR2 YYEKEE (reference sequence). V lost 6 bases and J 1 base, leaving 16 bases between the germline ends. The CDR3 sequence: CASILGGSPNTEAFF. CDR3 nucleotide sequence: TGTGCCAGCATCCTTGGAGGGAGCCCGAACACTGAAGCTTTCTTT.

The rearrangement links TRBV3-1 (or the pseudogene TRBV3-2) to TRBJ2-7; D is possibly TRBD2 (5 bases). Germline V CDR1 and CDR2: LGHDT, YNNKEL (reference sequence). The CDR3 loop spans 15 amino acids. V lost 0 bases and J 4 bases, leaving 13 bases between the germline ends. The CDR3 sequence is CASSQEPTSGYEQYF. The DNA for the CDR3 is TGTGCCAGCAGCCAAGAACCCACTAGTGGATACGAGCAGTACTTC.

The V gene is TRBV9, the J gene TRBJ2-3; TRBD1 agrees at 7 bases. V shed 0 bases and J 2 bases; nucleotides not matched to a gene: 6. Germline CDR1 reads SGDLS; CDR2 reads YYNGEE. This CDR3 region has 16 residues. The CDR3: CASSVATGALTDTQYF. CDR3 in DNA: TGTGCCAGCAGCGTAGCTACAGGGGCCCTCACAGATACGCAGTATTTT.

This clone has only a few counts. The chain links TRBV29-1 to TRBJ1-1; D might be TRBD1 (6 bases). The length of the CDR3 is 18 residues. V lost 4 bases to trimming and J lost 1 base, with 25 bases between them. The germline V gene has CDR1 SQVTM and CDR2 ANQGSEA. CDR3 DNA sequence: TGCAGCGTTGGACCTCCGGGACACACTATCCATGCGAACACTGAAGCTTTCTTT. Protein sequence: CSVGPPGHTIHANTEAFF.

The V and J genes are TRBV5-4 and TRBJ2-1; TRBD1 agrees at 8 bases. The CDR3 extends over 14 amino acids. Per germline, CDR1 SGHNT and CDR2 YYREEE (reference sequence). With V trimmed by 4 bases and J by 4 bases, 4 bases remained unmatched. In DNA, the CDR3 is TGTGCCAGCAGCCAGGACAGGGTTTACAATGAGCAGTTCTTC. This translates into CASSQDRVYNEQFF.